A single sample gave rise to the 26 T cell receptor beta chains below, sequenced in a study of T cell clonotyping in hematopoietic cell transplantation. Data came from immunoSEQ multiplex PCR; TCRdb stores just in-frame clones and leaves some out. The top ten hold 3.5% to 4% of the sample, which has 10,000 to 15,000 clones, roughly 89% seen once. Material: peripheral blood mononuclear cells. These TCRs come from a human donor who either received an allogeneic hematopoietic cell transplant for a myeloid malignancy or was a related donor (not recorded which). Some clones in this sample may be carry-over from other donors' samples.

This chain uses TRBV4-1 with TRBJ2-1; D perhaps matches TRBD2 (7 bases). CDR1 and CDR2 (germline): MGHRA, YSYEKL. CDR3 length: 17 residues. V dropped 1 base and J dropped 6 bases, with 19 bases sitting between them. The CDR3 nucleotides are TGCGCCAGCAGCCAAGCCCTGGGGGGGGCCGAAGCCAATGAGCAGTTCTTC. Translated, it gives CASSQALGGAEANEQFF.

This chain uses TRBV9 with TRBJ2-5, with D possibly being TRBD2 (6 bases). V shed 3 bases and J shed 1 base, with 10 bases lying between them. This CDR3 has 14 residues. From germline, CDR1 is SGDLS and CDR2 YYNGEE. CDR3 in DNA: TGTGCCAGCAGCGGGGGTAGCGGCCAAGAGACCCAGTACTTC. The encoded protein is CASSGGSGQETQYF.

The chain carries TRBV5-8 and TRBJ2-5; weak D call: TRBD1 (6 bases). The V gene lost 5 bases and the J gene lost 8 bases, with 22 bases spanning the gap. This CDR3 has 15 amino acids. Germline V lookup: CDR1 SGHTS, CDR2 YDEGEE. CDR3 residues: CASRTPGLKTGTQYF. The CDR3 DNA reads as TGTGCCAGCAGGACTCCGGGGCTAAAGACAGGCACCCAGTACTTC.

This clone was detected once. This chain uses TRBV7-2 with TRBJ2-3, with D hard to call. V gave up 1 base and J gave up 2 bases, with 7 bases separating them. The CDR3 is made up of 14 amino acids. Germline CDR1 reads SGHTA; CDR2 reads FQGNSA. The CDR3 nucleotides read TGTGCCAGCAGCTTAGGACACCACACAGATACGCAGTATTTT. This encodes CASSLGHHTDTQYF.

This chain connects TRBV19 to TRBJ2-5; TRBD1 might be the D (5 bases). Germline V gives CDR1 LNHDA, CDR2 SQIVND (reference sequence). This CDR3 contains 14 residues. V was clipped by 3 bases and J by 1 base, with 9 bases between them. The CDR3, as DNA: TGTGCCAGTAGTATCGGGCAGGGCCAAGAGACCCAGTACTTC. It encodes CASSIGQGQETQYF.

This chain links TRBV6-4 with TRBJ1-2; 7 bases match TRBD1. The CDR3 totals 12 residues. CDR1 and CDR2 from the germline V gene are MRHNA and SNTAGT. V trimming: 7 bases; J trimming: 8 bases; junction bases outside the gene matches: 7. The CDR3 spells CASTRTGKGYTF. DNA for the CDR3: TGTGCCAGCACCCGGACAGGTAAAGGCTACACCTTC.

The genes are TRBV5-6 and TRBJ2-3, with 14 bases matching TRBD2. Looked up from germline, CDR1 is SGHDT and CDR2 is YYEEEE. The CDR3 spans 18 residues. The junction had 7 bases not matched to a gene; V was cut back by 0 bases and J by 4 bases. CDR3 DNA: TGTGCCAGCAGCTTGGAGCTCCTGACTAGCGGGGGGGCAGATACGCAGTATTTT. Its protein product is CASSLELLTSGGADTQYF.

V is TRBV5-8 and J is TRBJ2-7, with D hard to call. Trimming cost V 2 bases and J 1 base, with 7 bases left between them. The V gene's germline CDR1 is SGHTS and CDR2 YDEGEE. The CDR3 has 13 amino acids. The CDR3 nucleotides are TGTGCCAGCAGCTTCGGCGTTTCCTACGAGCAGTACTTC. Its protein product is CASSFGVSYEQYF.

The chain uses TRBV10-1 and TRBJ2-3; perhaps TRBD2 as D (5 bases). The germline V gene encodes CDR1 WNHNN and CDR2 SYGVQD (reference sequence). This CDR3 is 18 amino acids long. V lost 3 bases to trimming and J lost 0 bases, with 19 bases between them. The CDR3 sequence is CASSDPPFGAASTDTQYF. The CDR3 DNA is TGCGCCAGCAGTGACCCTCCCTTCGGAGCGGCTAGCACAGATACGCAGTATTTT.

As concerns this clone: Germline and junction disagree at one end, which may indicate a read error. In DNA form, the CDR3 reads TGTGTCTGGAGTGTATTTAGCGGGGGGGCCACAGATACGCAGTATTTT. Translated, it gives CVWSVFSGGATDTQYF. The chain is built from TRBV30 and TRBJ2-3; 11 nucleotides agree with TRBD2. The CDR3 runs 16 residues. Germline assignment: CDR1 GTSNPN and CDR2 SVGIG (reference sequence).

The chain joins TRBV9 to TRBJ2-7; D is possibly TRBD2 (6 bases). The CDR3 covers 14 residues. V was cut by 3 bases and J by 2 bases, with 12 bases left in between. Per the germline V gene, CDR1 is SGDLS and CDR2 is YYNGEE. CDR3: CASSAGTYTYEQYF. Here the CDR3 DNA reads TGTGCCAGCAGCGCCGGGACTTATACCTACGAGCAGTACTTC.

The V gene is TRBV25-1, the J gene TRBJ2-2; no clear D gene. This CDR3 region has 12 residues. V lost 7 bases, J lost 4 bases, and 7 bases lay in between. Germline V gives CDR1 MGHDK, CDR2 SYGVNS. The CDR3 sequence: CASTALTGELFF. CDR3 sequence (DNA): TGTGCCAGCACCGCCCTCACCGGGGAGCTGTTTTTT.

CDR3 DNA: TGTGCCAGCTCACCACAGGGGAGGTATAATTCACCCCTCCACTTT. It is translated as CASSPQGRYNSPLHF. The chain recombines TRBV18 with TRBJ1-6, with D perhaps matching TRBD1 (5 bases). The CDR3 is 15 amino acids. The germline V gene has CDR1 KGHSH and CDR2 LQKENI. With 1 base removed from V and 4 bases from J, the gap between germline ends came to 8 bases. Filled out from reference TRBV18 and TRBJ1-6, the complete variable domain reads NAGVMQNPRHLVRRRGQEARLRCSPMKGHSHVYWYRQLPEEGLKFMVYLQKENIIDESGMPKERFSAEFPKEGPSILRIQQVVRGDSAAYFCASSPQGRYNSPLHFGNGTRLTVT.

The chain recombines TRBV11-3 with TRBJ2-1; D not resolved. The germline V gene encodes CDR1 SGHNT and CDR2 YENEEA. V was pared by 3 bases and J by 6 bases, with 9 bases between. This CDR3 is built from 13 residues. CDR3 in amino acids: CASSLDLSNEQFF. The CDR3 DNA reads TGTGCCAGCAGCTTGGATCTGTCCAATGAGCAGTTCTTC.

The CDR3, as DNA: TGTGCCTGGAAGCGAATAGCGGTTTCTGGCACAGATACGCAGTATTTT. It yields the protein CAWKRIAVSGTDTQYF. This chain joins TRBV30 and TRBJ2-3, with D tentatively TRBD2 (6 bases). Per germline, CDR1 GTSNPN and CDR2 SVGIG (reference sequence). The ends were cut back, 4 bases at V and 1 base at J, with 18 bases in the middle. The CDR3 extends over 16 amino acids.

The chain carries TRBV5-1 and TRBJ1-1; possible D gene TRBD1, 6 bases. CDR3 length: 18 amino acids. Germline values: CDR1 SGHRS, CDR2 YFSETQ. V was shortened by 0 bases and J by 3 bases, with 21 bases between the two germline ends. In DNA, the CDR3 is TGCGCCAGCAGCTTGGGGCTTTTCAGGGGTTGGGGGGACACTGAAGCTTTCTTT. Its protein product is CASSLGLFRGWGDTEAFF.

This chain links TRBV9 with TRBJ2-5; 8 nucleotides align to TRBD2. The germline V gene encodes CDR1 SGDLS and CDR2 YYNGEE. V lost 0 bases, J lost 4 bases, and 5 bases stayed unmatched. This CDR3 spans 15 amino acids. CDR3 sequence (DNA): TGTGCCAGCAGCGTAGCGGGGGGGCCTTTAGAGACCCAGTACTTC. It yields the protein CASSVAGGPLETQYF.

In its sample, this clone was seen once. This chain joins TRBV30 and TRBJ1-4; no reliable D call. V was clipped by 1 base and J by 3 bases, with 6 bases between them. This CDR3 is 13 amino acids long. Looked up from germline, CDR1 is GTSNPN and CDR2 is SVGIG (reference sequence). This chain's CDR3 is CAWSDRANEKLFF. The CDR3 DNA reads TGTGCCTGGAGTGACAGAGCTAATGAAAAACTGTTTTTT.

This chain joins TRBV5-1 and TRBJ2-5; possibly TRBD1 or TRBD2 for D (5 bases each). V was pared by 4 bases and J by 5 bases, with 18 bases between. The CDR3 runs 15 residues. Per the germline V gene, CDR1 is SGHRS and CDR2 is YFSETQ. The CDR3 DNA follows: TGCGCCAGCAGCCCGGGGACGGCCGCCAGGGAGACCCAGTACTTC. Translation gives CASSPGTAARETQYF. The full variable domain, with the rest looked up from reference TRBV5-1 and TRBJ2-5, is KAGVTQTPRYLIKTRGQQVTLSCSPISGHRSVSWYQQTPGQGLQFLFEYFSETQRNKGNFPGRFSGRQFSNSRSEMNVSTLELGDSALYLCASSPGTAARETQYFGPGTRLLVL.

This clone has only a few counts. The chain links TRBV5-6 to TRBJ2-7; D gene ambiguous. Germline lookup yields CDR1 SGHDT and CDR2 YYEEEE. There are 11 residues in the CDR3. V shed 3 bases and J shed 3 bases, with 4 bases lying between them. In nucleotides, the CDR3 is TGTGCCAGCAGCTACCTCTACGAGCAGTACTTC. Residues: CASSYLYEQYF. The entire variable domain, with the rest obtained from reference TRBV5-6 and TRBJ2-7, is as follows: DAGVTQSPTHLIKTRGQQVTLRCSPKSGHDTVSWYQQALGQGPQFIFQYYEEEERQRGNFPDRFSGHQFPNYSSELNVNALLLGDSALYLCASSYLYEQYFGPGTRLTVT.

The chain links TRBV30 to TRBJ2-7, with D perhaps TRBD2 (6 bases). Germline-derived CDR1 and CDR2 are GTSNPN and SVGIG (reference sequence). Trimming removed 1 base at V and 4 bases at J, with 17 bases between. CDR3 size: 15 residues. CDR3 amino acids: CAWSDLGRGIYEQYF. CDR3 sequence (DNA): TGTGCCTGGAGTGACCTGGGACGGGGGATATACGAGCAGTACTTC.

The rearrangement joins TRBV6-6 to TRBJ1-2, with 7 bases fitting TRBD1. The V and J ends lost 3 bases and 1 base, in that order; junction bases with no gene match: 2. CDR1 is MNHNY and CDR2 is SVGAGI in the germline V gene (reference sequence). This CDR3 region has 14 residues. CDR3 bases: TGTGCCAGCAGTTATGGGACAGTTAACTATGGCTACACCTTC. As protein: CASSYGTVNYGYTF.

V is TRBV7-2 and J is TRBJ2-6, with D perhaps matching TRBD1 or TRBD2 (5 bases each). There are 15 residues in the CDR3. Germline V gene sequence: CDR1 SGHTA, CDR2 FQGNSA. The V and J ends lost 4 bases and 4 bases respectively, with 11 bases between them. The CDR3, as DNA: TGTGCCAGCAGCTCCGGGGCATCGGGGGCCAACGTCCTGACTTTC. Residues: CASSSGASGANVLTF.

The chain combines TRBV5-8 with TRBJ1-2; possibly TRBD1 for D (6 bases). Trimming removed 2 bases from V and 7 bases from J, with 12 bases in between. The CDR3 is made up of 13 amino acids. Germline-derived CDR1 and CDR2 are SGHTS and YDEGEE. DNA of the CDR3: TGTGCCAGCAGCTTCGGGACACTGCTTGGCTACACCTTC. This encodes CASSFGTLLGYTF.

V and J are TRBV5-6 and TRBJ1-2; 9 nucleotides agree with TRBD1. Per the germline V gene, CDR1 is SGHDT and CDR2 is YYEEEE. CDR3 length equals 14 residues. The V gene end was trimmed by 5 bases and the J gene end by 7 bases; junction bases not matched to a gene: 9. The CDR3 DNA reads TGTGCCAGCAGATCTAGGGACAGGGCCTTTGGCTACACCTTC. As protein: CASRSRDRAFGYTF.

This sequence joins TRBV7-8 and TRBJ2-5; 9 bases align to TRBD2. CDR1 SGHVS and CDR2 FQNEAQ come from the germline V gene. V was pared by 1 base and J by 3 bases, with 0 bases of the junction left unmatched. This CDR3 has 14 residues. The CDR3 nucleotides read TGTGCCAGCAGCTTAGGACTAGCGGAAGAGACCCAGTACTTC. Translation gives CASSLGLAEETQYF.